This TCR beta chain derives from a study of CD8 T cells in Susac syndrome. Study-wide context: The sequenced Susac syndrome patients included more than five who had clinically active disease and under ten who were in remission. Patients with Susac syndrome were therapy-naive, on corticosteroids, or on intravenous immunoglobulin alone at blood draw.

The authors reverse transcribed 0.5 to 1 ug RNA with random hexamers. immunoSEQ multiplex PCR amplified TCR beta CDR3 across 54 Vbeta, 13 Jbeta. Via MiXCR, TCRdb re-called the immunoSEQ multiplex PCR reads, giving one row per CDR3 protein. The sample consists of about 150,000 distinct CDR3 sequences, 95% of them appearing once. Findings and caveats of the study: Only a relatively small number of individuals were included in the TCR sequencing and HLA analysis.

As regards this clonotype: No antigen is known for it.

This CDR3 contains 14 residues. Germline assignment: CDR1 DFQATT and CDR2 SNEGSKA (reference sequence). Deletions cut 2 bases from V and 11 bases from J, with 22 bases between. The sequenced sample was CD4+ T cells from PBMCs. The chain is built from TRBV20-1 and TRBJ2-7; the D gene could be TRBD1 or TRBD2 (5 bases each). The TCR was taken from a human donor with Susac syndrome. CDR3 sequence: CSARIRDRDLGEYF. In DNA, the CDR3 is TGCAGTGCTAGAATCAGGGACCGCGACCTCGGAGAGTACTTC.